This TCR beta chain derives from a study of blood T cell repertoires in COVID-19. In the study overall: Spain, Italy and the United States supplied samples that represented acute and convalescent COVID-19.

As processed by the authors: Estimates of nucleated cell counts were drawn from the amplification of reference gene primers. Here immunoSEQ multiplex PCR was the method, and the copy in TCRdb shows in-frame clones only, minus some. The V and J calls and clone size are taken from that table; D and trimming were inferred from the DNA. There are over 130,000 clones in the sample; about four fifths occur only once, and approximately 1.8% lies in the top ten. Participant age was roughly 18 to 95 years, and participants resided in roughly 25 US areas. Cohorts were based on clinical histories the participants reported. CDR3 length equals 13 residues. Trimming took 3 bases from V and 6 from J, leaving 10 bases between them. From germline, CDR1 is SGDLS and CDR2 YYNGEE.

This chain uses TRBV9 with TRBJ2-1; D might be TRBD2 (6 bases). This receptor was identified in a woman under 30 who had been exposed to COVID-19. The sample taken for sequencing was PBMCs or T cells enriched from blood (not recorded which). This CDR3 reads CASSASGGNEQFF. The CDR3 DNA is TGTGCCAGCAGCGCCTCCGGGGGCAATGAGCAGTTCTTC.